This T cell receptor (beta chain) was documented in a study of response to subunit inactivated influenza vaccine. Whole-study findings and limits: With each seasonal influenza vaccination, the authors suggested, few new T cells are recruited.

The germline CDR1 and CDR2 sequences are ENHRY and SYGVKD. V shed 3 bases and J shed 0 bases, with 9 bases lying between them. This CDR3 comprises 14 residues. TCRdb re-called the RT-PCR reads through MiXCR, storing one row per CDR3 protein. This table has some 500,000 distinct CDR3 sequences, about 25% appearing once. This clonotype was counted between two and nine times. What it binds is unknown. The TCR sequence derives from a man in his forties or fifties who received an inactivated influenza vaccine. This specimen was CD4+ T cells sorted from PBMCs, taken roughly 5 days after vaccination. The chain couples TRBV10-3 to TRBJ2-7, with D perhaps TRBD1 (5 bases). CDR3: CAISDRQTSYEQYF. In nucleotides, the CDR3 is TGTGCCATCAGTGATAGACAGACCTCCTACGAGCAGTACTTC.